Following are 3 T cell receptor beta chains from one sample sequenced in a study of T cells after yellow fever vaccination. Each CDR3 protein is one row after TCRdb ran MiXCR on the 5' RACE reads. In the table there are 300,000 to 350,000 distinct CDR3 sequences, approximately 4% of which are singletons. The material sequenced was PBMCs, taken 15 days after the yellow fever booster vaccination. The receptors derive from a man between 18 and 35 years old who received the YFV17D yellow fever vaccine.

This clonotype occurred many times. The V gene is TRBV15, the J gene TRBJ1-2; TRBD1 might be the D (6 bases). This CDR3 has 15 amino acids. Germline assignment: CDR1 LNHNV and CDR2 YYDKDF (reference sequence). Trimming took off 0 bases at V and 8 bases at J, with 16 bases between the two ends. CDR3 sequence (DNA): TGTGCCACCAGCAGAGAGTGGGCCAGGGGAGAGGGCTACACCTTC. It specifies CATSREWARGEGYTF.

This clonotype was seen many times. The chain carries TRBV7-3 and TRBJ2-2; D assignment may be TRBD1 or TRBD2 (6 bases each). Deletions cut 4 bases from V and 0 bases from J, with 15 bases between. The germline CDR1 and CDR2 sequences are SGHTA and FQGTGA. This CDR3 has 17 amino acids. The chain's CDR3 is CASSYGGTSANTGELFF. CDR3 DNA: TGTGCCAGCAGCTACGGCGGGACAAGCGCGAACACCGGGGAGCTGTTTTTT. Full variable domain (rest looked up from reference TRBV7-3 and TRBJ2-2): GAGVSQTPSNKVTEKGKYVELRCDPISGHTALYWYRQSLGQGPEFLIYFQGTGAADDSGLPNDRFFAVRPEGSVSTLKIQRTERGDSAVYLCASSYGGTSANTGELFFGEGSRLTVL.

There are many counts of this clonotype. The chain combines TRBV5-1 with TRBJ2-5; a weak D match, TRBD2 (5 bases). The CDR3 length is 14 residues. Germline CDR1 is SGHRS and CDR2 is YFSETQ. Trimming shortened V by 4 bases and J by 2 bases, and 12 bases separated the two germline ends. The CDR3 spells CASSPTGEQETQYF. The CDR3 nucleotides read TGCGCCAGCAGCCCTACCGGGGAACAAGAGACCCAGTACTTC.